This T cell receptor (beta chain) comes out of a study of blood T cell repertoires in COVID-19. Study background: Italy, Spain and the United States were the sources of the convalescent and acute COVID-19 samples. The cDNA or gDNA used as material had been derived from T cells, B-cell-depleted T cells, or PBMCs.

Participant age was about 18 to 89 years, and participants resided in around 24 US areas. In the authors' workflow: Nucleated cell counts were estimated from reference gene primer amplification. Clones were sequenced by immunoSEQ multiplex PCR, and TCRdb holds only the in-frame ones, with some missing. V and J calls plus clone size are reproduced from that table; the DNA served to infer D and trimming. The sample records a few hundred thousand clones, approximately 83% being singletons. The CDR3 runs 14 residues. Germline CDR1 is SEHNR and CDR2 is FQNEAQ (reference sequence). V lost 0 bases, J lost 8 bases, and 13 bases lay in between.

The sequencing input was PBMCs or T cells enriched from blood (not recorded which). The TCR was taken from a man aged 25-40 years who had recovered from COVID-19. The gene calls are TRBV7-9 and TRBJ1-1; D unresolved. The CDR3 protein is CASSLAPRQLEAFF. The CDR3 DNA sequence: TGTGCCAGCAGCTTAGCACCGAGGCAGCTAGAAGCTTTCTTT.